The subject of this entry is one T cell receptor beta chain. Libraries were prepared by immunoSEQ multiplex PCR; TCRdb keeps only in-frame clonotypes and omits some of them. The sample records around 94,000 clones, roughly 86% being singletons. This specimen comes from a study of control samples from healthy donors and cancer patients. V was shortened by 5 bases and J by 3 bases, with 9 bases between the two germline ends. In germline, CDR1 is SEHNR, CDR2 FQNEAQ (reference sequence). This CDR3 contains 13 residues. This chain links TRBV7-9 with TRBJ2-3; D is unclear. The source is a woman in her forties or fifties in good health. The sample comprised blood. CDR3 amino acids: CASSPPWTDTQYF. As DNA, the CDR3 is TGTGCCAGCAGCCCACCATGGACAGATACGCAGTATTTT.